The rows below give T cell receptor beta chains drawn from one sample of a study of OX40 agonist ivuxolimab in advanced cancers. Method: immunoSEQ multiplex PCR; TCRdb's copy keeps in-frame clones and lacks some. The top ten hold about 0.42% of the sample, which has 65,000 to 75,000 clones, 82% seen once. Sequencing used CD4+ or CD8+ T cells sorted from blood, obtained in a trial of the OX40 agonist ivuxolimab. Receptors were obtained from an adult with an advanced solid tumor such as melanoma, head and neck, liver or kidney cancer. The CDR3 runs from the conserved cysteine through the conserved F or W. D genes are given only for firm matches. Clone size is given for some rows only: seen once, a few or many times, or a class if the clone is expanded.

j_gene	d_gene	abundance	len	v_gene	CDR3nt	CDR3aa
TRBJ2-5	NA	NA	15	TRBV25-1	TGTGCCAGCAGTGACACTGGACTCTCCTCTGAGGCCCAGTACTTC	CASSDTGLSSEAQYF
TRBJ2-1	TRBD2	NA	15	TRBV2	TGTGCCAGCAGCCTCACTAGCGGGAGAAGGGGTGAGCAGTTCTTC	CASSLTSGRRGEQFF
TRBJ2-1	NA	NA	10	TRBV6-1	TGTGCCAGCAGTGCGAATGAGCAGTTCTTC	CASSANEQFF
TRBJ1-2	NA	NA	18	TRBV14	TGTGCCAGCAGCCAAGTAATTCTGGACCTCGGGGGGAACTATGGCTACACCTTC	CASSQVILDLGGNYGYTF
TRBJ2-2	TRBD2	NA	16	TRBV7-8	TGTGCCAGTTCTTCCGGGCTAGCGGGAGCCCGCGGGGAGCTGTTTTTT	CASSSGLAGARGELFF
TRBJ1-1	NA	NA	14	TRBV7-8	TGTGCCAGCAGCAGTTGGACAGATAACACTGAAGCTTTCTTT	CASSSWTDNTEAFF
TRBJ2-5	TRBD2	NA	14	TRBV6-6	TGTGCCAGCAGTTACTTGACTAGCTTTGAGACCCAGTACTTC	CASSYLTSFETQYF
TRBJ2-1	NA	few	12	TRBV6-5	TGTGCCAGCAGTTTGGACGGCAATGAGCAGTTCTTC	CASSLDGNEQFF
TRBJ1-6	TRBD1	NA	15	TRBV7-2	TGTGCCAGCAGCTTAGGCGGGACAGGGGATTCACCCCTCCACTTT	CASSLGGTGDSPLHF
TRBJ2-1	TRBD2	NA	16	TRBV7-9	TGTGCCAGCAGCTCGACTAGCGGGACTAGGTACAATGAGCAGTTCTTC	CASSSTSGTRYNEQFF
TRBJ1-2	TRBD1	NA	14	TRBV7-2	TGTGCCAGCAGCCCCGACAGGGGAAGAAAAGGCTACACCTTC	CASSPDRGRKGYTF
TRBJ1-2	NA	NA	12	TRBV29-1	TGCAGCGTTGAAGAACGGAGCTATGGCTACACCTTC	CSVEERSYGYTF
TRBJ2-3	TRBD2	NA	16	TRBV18	TGTGCCAGCTCACCGGGACTAGCGCCCGGCACAGATACGCAGTATTTT	CASSPGLAPGTDTQYF
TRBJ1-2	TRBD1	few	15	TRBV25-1	TGTGCCAGCAGTGAAGCGACAGGGGTAAGCTATGGCTACACCTTC	CASSEATGVSYGYTF
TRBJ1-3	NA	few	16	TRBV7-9	TGTGCCAGCAGCTTAGACGTGGCGGGCAGTGGAAACACCATATATTTT	CASSLDVAGSGNTIYF
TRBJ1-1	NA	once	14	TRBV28	TGTGCCAGCAGTTTATTACGGGTGAACACTGAAGCTTTCTTT	CASSLLRVNTEAFF
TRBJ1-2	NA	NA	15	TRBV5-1	TGCGCCAGCAGCTTGGGGCGGGGACACCCTTTTGGCTACACCTTC	CASSLGRGHPFGYTF
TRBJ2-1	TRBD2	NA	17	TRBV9	TGTGCCAGCAGCGTACGAGCCGGGACTAGCGGGATGGTTGAGCAGTTCTTC	CASSVRAGTSGMVEQFF
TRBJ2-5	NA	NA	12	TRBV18	TGTGCCAGCGCACCATCGCAAGAGACCCAGTACTTC	CASAPSQETQYF
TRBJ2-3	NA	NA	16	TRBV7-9	TGTGCCAGCAGCTTAATTGGCCTCGGGGCGGTGGATACGCAGTATTTT	CASSLIGLGAVDTQYF
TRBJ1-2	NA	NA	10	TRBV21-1	TGTGCCAATCTGACAGGCGGCTACACCTTC	CANLTGGYTF
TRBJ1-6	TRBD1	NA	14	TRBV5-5	TGTGCCAGCAGCTTGTGGACAGGCAATTCACCCCTCCACTTT	CASSLWTGNSPLHF
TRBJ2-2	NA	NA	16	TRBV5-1	TGCGCCAGCAGCTTGGCAGGGGCCCTAAAAGTCGGGGAGCTGTTTTTT	CASSLAGALKVGELFF
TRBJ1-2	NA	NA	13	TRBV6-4	TGTGCCAGCAGTCCGGGGGGCTCCTATGGCTACACCTTC	CASSPGGSYGYTF
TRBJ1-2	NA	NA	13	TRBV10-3	TGTGCCATCAGTGAGGGGGGGAGTTATGGCTACACCTTC	CAISEGGSYGYTF
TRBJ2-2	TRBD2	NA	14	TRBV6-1	TGTGCCAGCATGCGAGCGGGAGTTACCGGGGAGCTGTTTTTT	CASMRAGVTGELFF
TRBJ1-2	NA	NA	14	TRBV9	TGTGCCAGCGGAAAAGACGTCCAAAACTATGGCTACACCTTC	CASGKDVQNYGYTF
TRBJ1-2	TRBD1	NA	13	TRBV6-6	TGTGCCAGCAGTGGGGACAGGGTGTATGGCTACACCTTC	CASSGDRVYGYTF
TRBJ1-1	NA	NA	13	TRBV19	TGTGCCAGTAGTTACACCATGAACACTGAAGCTTTCTTT	CASSYTMNTEAFF